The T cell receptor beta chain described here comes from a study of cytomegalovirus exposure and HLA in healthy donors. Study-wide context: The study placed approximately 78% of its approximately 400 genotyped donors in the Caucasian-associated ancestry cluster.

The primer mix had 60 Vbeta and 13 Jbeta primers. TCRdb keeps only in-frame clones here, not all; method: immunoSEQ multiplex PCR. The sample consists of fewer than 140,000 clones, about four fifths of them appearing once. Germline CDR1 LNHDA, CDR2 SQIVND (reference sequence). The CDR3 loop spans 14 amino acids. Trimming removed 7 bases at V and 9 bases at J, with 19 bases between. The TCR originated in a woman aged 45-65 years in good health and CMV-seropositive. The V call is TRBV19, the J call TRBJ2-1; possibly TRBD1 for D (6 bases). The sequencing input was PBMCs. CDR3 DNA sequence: TGTGCCAGTACCAAGGGGACAATCGGAAGTGAGCAGTTCTTC. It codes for CASTKGTIGSEQFF.